These 29 T cell receptor beta chains originate from one sample sequenced in a study of T cell responses to AZD1222 COVID-19 vaccine. Generated by immunoSEQ multiplex PCR, the TCRdb table keeps only in-frame clones and is missing some. This sample has 98,000 or so clones, with roughly 92% found just once. The input for sequencing was peripheral blood, taken on day 0 of AZD1222 vaccination. Receptors originate from an adult in good health.

This clone was observed a few times. The chain couples TRBV5-1 to TRBJ2-7; TRBD1 agrees at 9 bases. The germline CDR1 and CDR2 sequences are SGHRS and YFSETQ. V shed 3 bases, J shed 3 bases, and the junction held 1 base outside the gene matches. CDR3 length: 13 amino acids. The CDR3 loop reads CASSSGQGYEQYF. The CDR3 DNA reads TGCGCCAGCAGCTCGGGACAGGGCTACGAGCAGTACTTC.

The rearrangement links TRBV24-1 to TRBJ2-5, with TRBD1 identical over 7 bases. V lost 5 bases, J lost 4 bases, and 6 bases stayed unmatched. The V gene's germline CDR1 is KGHDR and CDR2 SFDVKD. This CDR3 is built from 14 residues. CDR3 sequence (DNA): TGTGCCACCAGTGGGGGGACAGTAGCAGAGACCCAGTACTTC. This gives the protein CATSGGTVAETQYF.

This clone was seen a few times. The chain carries TRBV7-9 and TRBJ2-3, with D possibly being TRBD1 or TRBD2 (5 bases each). V lost 3 bases to trimming and J lost 0 bases, with 19 bases between them. CDR1 is SEHNR and CDR2 is FQNEAQ in the germline V gene (reference sequence). The CDR3 has 18 residues. CDR3: CASSFSGTRSSSTDTQYF. The CDR3 DNA reads TGTGCCAGCAGCTTCTCCGGGACGCGTTCCTCTAGCACAGATACGCAGTATTTT.

With regard to this clone: A junction boundary mismatches the germline segment, possibly from a read error. V usage is TRBV7-7 and J usage is TRBJ2-7, with 8 positions matching TRBD1. The CDR3 covers 13 residues. Germline CDR1 reads SSHAT; CDR2 reads FNYEAQ (reference sequence). The CDR3 bases are TGTGCTAGCAGCTTAGATGGGACAGGAGTCCAGTACTTC. This encodes CASSLDGTGVQYF.

The genes are TRBV3-1 (or the pseudogene TRBV3-2) and TRBJ2-1; D gene uncertain. CDR1 and CDR2 (germline): LGHDT, YNNKEL (reference sequence). CDR3 size: 11 residues. Trimming took 4 bases from V and 10 from J, leaving 8 bases between them. The CDR3 bases are TGTGCCAGCAGCCTCCTCGGGGAGCAGTTCTTC. It translates to CASSLLGEQFF.

In DNA form, the CDR3 reads TGTGCCAGCAGTTACGGCGGGTCGGGGGAACCCTCCGAGCAGTACTTC. It yields the protein CASSYGGSGEPSEQYF. The V gene is TRBV6-2 or TRBV6-3, the J gene TRBJ2-7, with D possibly being TRBD2 (6 bases). CDR3 length: 16 residues. The V gene lost 2 bases and the J gene lost 6 bases, with 20 bases spanning the gap. Germline lookup yields CDR1 MNHEY and CDR2 SVGEGT.

The rearrangement uses TRBV5-6 and TRBJ1-5, with no clear D. The V end lost 0 bases, the J end lost 2 bases, and 9 bases lay between the germline ends. Germline V CDR1 and CDR2: SGHDT, YYEEEE. The CDR3 runs to 15 residues. CDR3 sequence (DNA): TGTGCCAGCAGCTTGGGGGCGTATGGCAATCAGCCCCAGCATTTT. Its protein is CASSLGAYGNQPQHF.

The V call is TRBV3-1 (or the pseudogene TRBV3-2), the J call TRBJ2-7, with a weak D call TRBD2 (5 bases). CDR3 length: 14 amino acids. The V end was cut by 4 bases, the J end by 0 bases, with 10 bases between. Looked up from germline, CDR1 is LGHDT and CDR2 is YNNKEL (reference sequence). The CDR3 DNA sequence: TGTGCCAGCAGCCCCGGTGGGAGCTCCTACGAGCAGTACTTC. It codes for CASSPGGSSYEQYF.

The table lists this clone with a count of one. The V call is TRBV4-2, the J call TRBJ2-7; possibly TRBD2 for D (5 bases). The CDR3 sequence is 15 residues long. V was clipped by 0 bases and J by 2 bases, with 11 bases between them. The germline V gene has CDR1 LGHNA and CDR2 YNFKEQ. For the CDR3, the DNA is TGTGCCAGCAGCCAAGAAGAGGGTGTCCCCTACGAGCAGTACTTC. It translates to CASSQEEGVPYEQYF.

The rearrangement joins TRBV6-2 or TRBV6-3 to TRBJ1-2, with D maybe TRBD1 (5 bases). Deletions cut 5 bases from V and 0 bases from J, with 10 bases between. CDR1 MNHEY and CDR2 SVGEGT come from the germline V gene. This CDR3 spans 14 amino acids. CDR3 in DNA: TGTGCCAGCAGTGACCGCAGGGCTAACTATGGCTACACCTTC. Translation: CASSDRRANYGYTF.

The CDR3 DNA sequence: TGTGCCAGCATCAATGGACTAGCGGGAGGCGCAGATACGCAGTATTTT. Translating it yields CASINGLAGGADTQYF. The chain has TRBV2 and TRBJ2-3; TRBD2 matches 14 bases. CDR1 SNHLY and CDR2 FYNNEI come from the germline V gene. There are 16 residues in the CDR3. The junction had 7 bases not matched to a gene; V was cut back by 7 bases and J by 4 bases. The complete variable domain, with remaining parts taken from reference TRBV2 and TRBJ2-3, reads EPEVTQTPSHQVTQMGQEVILRCVPISNHLYFYWYRQILGQKVEFLVSFYNNEISEKSEIFDDQFSVERPDGSNFTLKIRSTKLEDSAMYFCASINGLAGGADTQYFGPGTRLTVL.

The J gene is TRBJ2-1, the V gene TRBV7-9; 10 positions match TRBD2. This CDR3 has 17 amino acids. CDR1 is SEHNR, CDR2 FQNEAQ, per germline (reference sequence). V gave up 1 base and J gave up 7 bases; unmatched junction bases: 10. The DNA for the CDR3 is TGTGCCAGCAGCTTAGATAGCGGGAGGACCTATTGGAATGAGCAGTTCTTC. The encoded protein is CASSLDSGRTYWNEQFF.

This sequence joins TRBV15 and TRBJ2-1, with no clear D. The V end lost 4 bases, the J end lost 8 bases, and 15 bases lay between the germline ends. The CDR3 length is 14 residues. Germline V gives CDR1 LNHNV, CDR2 YYDKDF (reference sequence). CDR3 in DNA: TGTGCCACCAGCACCCCCGGACCAGGAGATGAGCAGTTCTTC. This sequence encodes CATSTPGPGDEQFF.

The J gene is TRBJ2-6, the V gene TRBV4-3; D ambiguous. Looked up from germline, CDR1 is LGHNA and CDR2 is YSLEER. The V gene lost 4 bases and the J gene lost 4 bases, with 8 bases spanning the gap. This CDR3 spans 14 amino acids. The CDR3 here is CASSPSVGANVLTF. CDR3 nucleotide sequence: TGCGCCAGCAGCCCGAGCGTGGGGGCCAACGTCCTGACTTTC.

The chain carries TRBV4-1 and TRBJ2-2; D unresolved. Germline V gene sequence: CDR1 MGHRA, CDR2 YSYEKL. Between the trimmed V and J ends, which lost 1 base and 4 bases, there was a span of 13 bases. The CDR3 runs to 16 residues. The CDR3 DNA is TGCGCCAGCAGCCAAGTTCCCGACCCGGGCACCGGGGAGCTGTTTTTT. Translated, it gives CASSQVPDPGTGELFF.

V and J are TRBV12-3 or TRBV12-4 and TRBJ2-5; a weak D match, TRBD2 (5 bases). The CDR3 sequence is 13 residues long. Trimming left V 5 bases short and J 5 bases short, with 12 bases between. DNA of the CDR3: TGTGCCAGCAGTACCGCGAGGGTGGAGACCCAGTACTTC. Residues: CASSTARVETQYF.

In its sample, this clone was seen once. This sequence joins TRBV10-3 and TRBJ2-7; 11 bases are shared with TRBD1. The CDR3 has 14 amino acids. Germline V gene data show CDR1 as ENHRY and CDR2 as SYGVKD. V gave up 11 bases and J gave up 3 bases; unmatched junction bases: 9. CDR3 DNA sequence: TGTGCCGTGTCGTCGGGACAGGGGGTCTACGAGCAGTACTTC. Encoded protein: CAVSSGQGVYEQYF.

The chain employs TRBV5-5 and TRBJ2-1; TRBD2 matches 15 bases. This CDR3 is 15 amino acids long. Germline-derived CDR1 and CDR2 are SGHKS and YYEKEE (reference sequence). V was clipped by 3 bases and J by 8 bases; unmatched bases: 3. The CDR3 region has the DNA TGTGCCAGCAGCTGGACTAGCGGGAGGGCCCATGAGCAGTTCTTC. It encodes CASSWTSGRAHEQFF.

The V call is TRBV11-2, the J call TRBJ2-1; TRBD1 aligns across 12 bases. J lost 6 bases, V lost 0 bases, and 6 bases had no gene match. Germline CDR1 is SGHAT and CDR2 is FQNNGV. The CDR3 runs to 17 residues. The CDR3 DNA follows: TGTGCCAGCAGCTTAGATAGGGGACAGGGGGCGGCCAATGAGCAGTTCTTC. This codes for CASSLDRGQGAANEQFF.

The chain carries TRBV7-8 and TRBJ2-2, with 8 bases that match TRBD2. Germline trimming cut 4 bases from V and 7 bases from J; bases unmatched to any gene: 11. Germline V gene data show CDR1 as SGHVS and CDR2 as FQNEAQ. This CDR3 is built from 16 residues. The CDR3 DNA follows: TGTGCCAGCAGCTGGGACGAGGGACTAGGTAGCGGGGAGCTGTTTTTT. It codes for CASSWDEGLGSGELFF.

CDR3 sequence: CASSASIRGGYEKLFF. CDR3 in DNA: TGTGCCAGCAGTGCTAGTATAAGGGGGGGGTATGAAAAACTGTTTTTT. V is TRBV6-1 and J is TRBJ1-4; D might be TRBD1 (6 bases). The V end was cut by 4 bases, the J end by 6 bases, with 18 bases between. Germline V gives CDR1 MNHNS, CDR2 SASEGT. This CDR3 comprises 16 residues.

The V and J genes are TRBV18 and TRBJ2-2; 9 positions agree with TRBD1. V shed 5 bases and J 6 bases; nucleotides not matched to a gene: 7. This CDR3 contains 15 residues. CDR1 is KGHSH, CDR2 LQKENI, per germline. CDR3 coding DNA: TGTGCCAGCTCAGGCCGGGACAGGGTTCCCGGGGAGCTGTTTTTT. It encodes CASSGRDRVPGELFF. The variable domain in full, with the rest retrieved from reference TRBV18 and TRBJ2-2, is NAGVMQNPRHLVRRRGQEARLRCSPMKGHSHVYWYRQLPEEGLKFMVYLQKENIIDESGMPKERFSAEFPKEGPSILRIQQVVRGDSAAYFCASSGRDRVPGELFFGEGSRLTVL.

The chain is built from TRBV20-1 and TRBJ2-5; D is unclear. Germline V gene data show CDR1 as DFQATT and CDR2 as SNEGSKA (reference sequence). V lost 6 bases to trimming and J lost 7 bases, with 12 bases between them. The CDR3 length is 11 residues. CDR3 region: CSAPSAGTQYF. CDR3 bases: TGCAGTGCCCCCTCTGCCGGGACCCAGTACTTC.

The rearrangement joins TRBV5-4 to TRBJ2-2, with 11 nucleotides matching TRBD1. CDR1 is SGHNT, CDR2 YYREEE, per germline (reference sequence). CDR3 length equals 16 residues. V lost 5 bases, J lost 5 bases, and 8 bases stayed unmatched. CDR3 nucleotide sequence: TGTGCCAGCAGTTACCCCGGGACAGGGGGGACCGGGGAGCTGTTTTTT. Translating gives CASSYPGTGGTGELFF.

The rearrangement joins TRBV7-3 to TRBJ1-5; 9 nucleotides line up with TRBD1. Trimming took 8 bases from V and 8 from J; bases not matched to a gene: 22. The CDR3 sequence is 18 residues long. In germline, CDR1 is SGHTA, CDR2 FQGTGA. The CDR3 sequence: CASGHRGLLMPPIEPQHF. The CDR3 DNA sequence: TGTGCCAGCGGACACAGGGGGCTCTTGATGCCCCCAATCGAGCCCCAGCATTTT.

The rearrangement joins TRBV5-6 to TRBJ2-4; D unresolved. V lost 3 bases, J lost 5 bases, and 12 bases lay in between. Looked up from germline, CDR1 is SGHDT and CDR2 is YYEEEE. CDR3 size: 14 residues. In nucleotides, the CDR3 is TGTGCCAGCAGCTCCCTGGGCACGGAAAACATTCAGTACTTC. Translated: CASSSLGTENIQYF.

The chain joins TRBV7-9 to TRBJ2-1; no reliable D call. Germline CDR1 reads SEHNR; CDR2 reads FQNEAQ (reference sequence). Trimming removed 5 bases from V and 1 base from J, with 15 bases in between. The CDR3 has 16 amino acids. The CDR3 DNA is TGTGCCAGCAGCCCAGGACGTGGCGGATCCTACAATGAGCAGTTCTTC. This sequence encodes CASSPGRGGSYNEQFF.

The chain joins TRBV19 to TRBJ2-1; 12 bases are a match to TRBD1. This CDR3 comprises 17 residues. CDR1 is LNHDA, CDR2 SQIVND, per germline (reference sequence). The V segment lost 4 bases and the J segment 9 bases; nucleotides outside the gene matches: 13. CDR3 amino acids: CASSTPGQGAEYGEQFF. The CDR3 DNA sequence: TGTGCCAGTAGTACTCCGGGACAGGGGGCGGAATACGGTGAGCAGTTCTTC.

V and J are TRBV9 and TRBJ2-3, with unresolved D. The germline V gene has CDR1 SGDLS and CDR2 YYNGEE. The CDR3 loop spans 14 amino acids. The ends were cut back, 7 bases at V and 3 bases at J, with 15 bases in the middle. CDR3 residues: CASGPGPGTDTQYF. CDR3 in DNA: TGTGCCAGCGGACCAGGACCCGGGACAGATACGCAGTATTTT.